This T cell receptor beta chain derives from a study of regulatory T cells in long-lasting Graves disease. Study outcomes and limitations: Patients with persistent disease shared 2,500 to 3,500 public clonotypes, outpacing the 966 shared by new patients. Those with persistent Graves' had less TCR diversity than newly diagnosed patients.

Worth noting for this clonotype: The antigen is undetermined.

V lost 4 bases to trimming and J lost 4 bases, with 19 bases between them. CDR3 length: 16 residues. Germline-derived CDR1 and CDR2 are LNHDA and SQIVND (reference sequence). Building the TCR beta libraries relied on iRepertoire HTBI primers, and CDR3 regions underwent Arm-PCR. TCRdb re-analysed the multiplex PCR reads in MiXCR, keeping a single row per CDR3 protein. Altogether 350,000 to 450,000 distinct CDR3 sequences are present, roughly 25% being singletons, with the ten largest covering under 35%. The time point: persistent/refractory GD, antithyroid drugs over 5 years with positive TRAb. PBMC RNA was the source of the TCR library.

V usage is TRBV19 and J usage is TRBJ1-1; possible D gene TRBD1, 5 bases. The TCR comes from a woman in her forties with Graves disease. Sequences were derived from peripheral blood mononuclear cells (PBMCs), sampled when the disease was refractory, from a patient treated with antithyroid drugs. CDR3 sequence (DNA): TGTGCCAGTAGTACCAGTGGTGGGGCGGAGGGCACTGAAGCTTTCTTT. It specifies CASSTSGGAEGTEAFF.